These 17 T cell receptor beta chains share one sample of origin, sequenced in a study of cytomegalovirus exposure and HLA in healthy donors. In the PCR, 60 Vbeta and 13 Jbeta primers were used. Here immunoSEQ multiplex PCR was the method, and the copy in TCRdb shows in-frame clones only, minus some. The repertoire has tens of thousands of clones, 78% of them found once; the top ten carry around 3.2%. The source material was PBMCs. All receptors derive from a woman aged 35 to 49 in good health and CMV-seronegative.

The V call is TRBV7-9, the J call TRBJ2-1; possibly TRBD2 for D (5 bases). Germline V gene data show CDR1 as SEHNR and CDR2 as FQNEAQ (reference sequence). The length of the CDR3 is 12 residues. Trimming stripped 2 bases from V and 12 bases from J, with 11 bases between. CDR3: CASSLMAGRQFF. The CDR3 DNA is TGTGCCAGCAGCTTAATGGCGGGTCGGCAGTTCTTC.

CDR3 sequence (DNA): TGTGCCAGCAGCCGCGCTGGAGTCTCCTACGAGCAGTACTTC. Its protein is CASSRAGVSYEQYF. This rearrangement joins TRBV6-5 to TRBJ2-7; no definite D call. V shed 6 bases and J shed 0 bases, with 12 bases lying between them. CDR3 length: 14 residues. Germline lookup yields CDR1 MNHEY and CDR2 SVGAGI.

V gene TRBV6-1 combines with J gene TRBJ2-7, with 8 bases fitting TRBD2. The germline gives CDR1 MNHNS, CDR2 SASEGT. The V segment lost 7 bases and the J segment 6 bases; nucleotides outside the gene matches: 11. The CDR3 extends over 14 amino acids. CDR3 sequence: CASKSTGGPGEQYF. The CDR3 nucleotides are TGTGCCAGCAAATCCACGGGAGGGCCAGGCGAGCAGTACTTC.

The chain links TRBV7-2 to TRBJ1-1, with D perhaps matching TRBD1 (5 bases). The CDR3 length is 16 residues. V lost 4 bases to trimming and J lost 5 bases, with 20 bases between them. CDR1 is SGHTA, CDR2 FQGNSA, per germline. The CDR3 region is CASSYAPGKGGTEAFF. The CDR3 DNA reads as TGTGCCAGCAGCTACGCCCCAGGGAAGGGTGGGACTGAAGCTTTCTTT.

The chain carries TRBV7-2 and TRBJ1-2; TRBD1 agrees at 10 bases. Per the germline V gene, CDR1 is SGHTA and CDR2 is FQGNSA. With V trimmed by 5 bases and J by 1 base, 7 bases remained unmatched. CDR3 size: 16 residues. CDR3 in amino acids: CASSVAGTGVNYGYTF. The CDR3 DNA reads as TGTGCCAGCAGCGTCGCCGGGACAGGGGTTAACTATGGCTACACCTTC. Combining the CDR3 with reference TRBV7-2 and TRBJ1-2 gives the whole variable domain GAGVSQSPSNKVTEKGKDVELRCDPISGHTALYWYRQSLGQGLEFLIYFQGNSAPDKSGLPSDRFSAERTGGSVSTLTIQRTQQEDSAVYLCASSVAGTGVNYGYTFGSGTRLTVV.

As to this clone: The CDR3 end shows no conserved phenylalanine or tryptophan, and so a read error is likely. Because the CDR3's place on the DNA is in doubt, the DNA is left out and the CDR3 is given as listed by TCRdb. The V call is TRBV28, the J call TRBJ1-2. Germline V CDR1 and CDR2: MDHEN, SYDVKM. Termini included, the CDR3 measures 12 amino acids. The CDR3 protein is CASSFGIFFLFA.

The sample holds one count of this clone. The chain links TRBV19 to TRBJ2-5; a weak D match, TRBD1 (6 bases). CDR1 and CDR2 from the germline V gene are LNHDA and SQIVND (reference sequence). Trimming pared 1 base from V and 6 bases from J, leaving 12 bases between. The CDR3 is made up of 14 amino acids. DNA of the CDR3: TGTGCCAGTAGTATAGTAGGGGGAAGCAAGACCCAGTACTTC. It specifies CASSIVGGSKTQYF. The full variable domain, its missing parts supplied by reference TRBV19 and TRBJ2-5, is DGGITQSPKYLFRKEGQNVTLSCEQNLNHDAMYWYRQDPGQGLRLIYYSQIVNDFQKGDIAEGYSVSREKKESFPLTVTSAQKNPTAFYLCASSIVGGSKTQYFGPGTRLLVL.

The chain combines TRBV19 with TRBJ1-2; D gene uncertain. V was pared by 8 bases and J by 7 bases, with 17 bases between. Germline V lookup: CDR1 LNHDA, CDR2 SQIVND (reference sequence). This CDR3 has 13 amino acids. The CDR3, as DNA: TGTGCCAGTCACCCCTCGGATGCGGGTGGCTACACCTTC. It translates to CASHPSDAGGYTF.

The gene calls are TRBV6-5 and TRBJ1-1; D is unresolved. CDR3 size: 15 residues. V shed 0 bases and J shed 0 bases, with 8 bases lying between them. In germline, CDR1 is MNHEY, CDR2 SVGAGI. Here the CDR3 reads CASSYSPGMNTEAFF. CDR3 sequence (DNA): TGTGCCAGCAGTTACTCGCCGGGGATGAACACTGAAGCTTTCTTT.

CDR3 sequence: CASSQTLGGGANTIYF. DNA for the CDR3: TGTGCCAGCAGTCAAACCCTCGGAGGGGGCGCAAACACCATATATTTT. The J gene is TRBJ1-3, the V gene TRBV19; the match to TRBD1 covers 7 bases. CDR1 is LNHDA, CDR2 SQIVND, per germline (reference sequence). V dropped 9 bases and J dropped 6; count of bases not matched to a gene: 17. The CDR3 sequence is 16 residues long.

The CDR3: CASSPYLTGYYNEQFF. The CDR3 coding sequence is TGTGCCAGCAGCCCCTATCTGACAGGGTACTACAATGAGCAGTTCTTC. The chain carries TRBV14 and TRBJ2-1, with TRBD1 matching 7 bases. Trimming removed 4 bases from V and 3 bases from J; junction bases left unmatched: 9. This CDR3 comprises 16 residues. Germline loops: CDR1 SGHDN, CDR2 FVKESK. The complete variable domain, with remaining parts taken from reference TRBV14 and TRBJ2-1, reads EAGVTQFPSHSVIEKGQTVTLRCDPISGHDNLYWYRRVMGKEIKFLLHFVKESKQDESGMPNNRFLAERTGGTYSTLKVQPAELEDSGVYFCASSPYLTGYYNEQFFGPGTRLTVL.

The genes are TRBV15 and TRBJ2-7, with 9 bases that match TRBD2. This CDR3 is 13 amino acids long. Germline V gives CDR1 LNHNV, CDR2 YYDKDF (reference sequence). V gave up 0 bases and J gave up 13 bases; unmatched junction bases: 7. The CDR3: CATSRDRLAGLYF. Here the CDR3 DNA reads TGTGCCACCAGCAGAGATCGGCTAGCGGGACTTTACTTC.

Concerning this clone itself: One end of the junction fails to match germline, which may point to a read error. This chain joins TRBV6-5 and TRBJ1-1, with D perhaps TRBD1 (5 bases). The CDR3 has 15 residues. Looked up from germline, CDR1 is MNHEY and CDR2 is SVGAGI. The CDR3 loop reads CASSYGARSLVYLVF. DNA for the CDR3: TGTGCCAGCAGTTACGGGGCACGCAGCCTGGTATACTTAGTCTTT.

This rearrangement joins TRBV27 to TRBJ1-5, with D tentatively TRBD1 (5 bases). The CDR3 spans 15 residues. CDR1 and CDR2 (germline): MNHEY, SMNVEV (reference sequence). The germline V and J ends were trimmed by 2 bases and 5 bases, with 13 bases remaining between them. The CDR3 loop is CASSLRGREDQPQHF. The DNA of the CDR3 is TGTGCCAGCAGTTTAAGGGGCAGGGAAGATCAGCCCCAGCATTTT.

The chain couples TRBV6-1 to TRBJ2-2; 7 nucleotides align to TRBD1. V was clipped by 4 bases and J by 5 bases; unmatched bases: 4. CDR3 length: 14 residues. Germline-derived CDR1 and CDR2 are MNHNS and SASEGT. The CDR3 is CASSAPTGTGELFF. CDR3 nucleotides: TGTGCCAGCAGTGCCCCGACAGGGACCGGGGAGCTGTTTTTT.

V is TRBV7-9 and J is TRBJ2-7; 10 nucleotides agree with TRBD2. The CDR3 is made up of 14 amino acids. The V and J ends lost 3 bases and 4 bases, in that order; junction bases with no gene match: 3. Germline V lookup: CDR1 SEHNR, CDR2 FQNEAQ (reference sequence). CDR3 bases: TGTGCCAGCAGCTTCCTAGCGGGAGCATACGAGCAGTACTTC. As protein: CASSFLAGAYEQYF.

The rearrangement joins TRBV6-1 to TRBJ2-3; the match to TRBD1 covers 9 bases. The CDR3 is made up of 15 amino acids. Germline CDR1 and CDR2: MNHNS and SASEGT. The V segment lost 6 bases and the J segment 3 bases; nucleotides outside the gene matches: 7. The CDR3 nucleotides are TGTGCCAGCAGGCAGGGGACAGGGTTGACAGATACGCAGTATTTT. Translating it yields CASRQGTGLTDTQYF.